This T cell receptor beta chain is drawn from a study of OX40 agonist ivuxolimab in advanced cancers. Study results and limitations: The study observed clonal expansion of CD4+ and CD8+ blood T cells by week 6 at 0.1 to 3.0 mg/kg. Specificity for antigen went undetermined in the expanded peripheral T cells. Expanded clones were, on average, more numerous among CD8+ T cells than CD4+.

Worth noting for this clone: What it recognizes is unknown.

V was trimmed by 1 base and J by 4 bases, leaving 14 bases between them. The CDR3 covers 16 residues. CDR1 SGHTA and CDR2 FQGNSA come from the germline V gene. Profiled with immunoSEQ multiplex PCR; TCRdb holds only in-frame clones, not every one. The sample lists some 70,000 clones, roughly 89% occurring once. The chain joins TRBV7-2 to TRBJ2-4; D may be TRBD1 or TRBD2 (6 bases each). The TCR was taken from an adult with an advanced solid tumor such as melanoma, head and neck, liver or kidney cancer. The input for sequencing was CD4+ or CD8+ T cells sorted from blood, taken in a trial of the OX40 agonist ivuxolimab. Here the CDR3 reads CASSLESGAGKNIQYF. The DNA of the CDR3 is TGTGCCAGCAGCTTAGAATCGGGGGCCGGTAAAAACATTCAGTACTTC.